The 10 T cell receptor beta chains in this list originate from one sample, sequenced in a study of Ad26.COV2.S vaccination and SARS-CoV-2 variants. Method: immunoSEQ multiplex PCR; TCRdb's copy keeps in-frame clones and lacks some. The repertoire includes hundreds of thousands of clones, 85% to 90% of them detected once, and over 2% sits in the top ten. Treatment meaning: around 19 received Ad26.COV2.S at low or high dose, single or two shots; 5 received placebo; per-sample allocation not given. Sampling was done on day 63 after the first vaccine or placebo injection. Sequencing was performed on peripheral blood, taken in a trial of Ad26.COV2.S vaccine versus placebo. The receptors were gathered from a person between 18 and 65 years old who received the Ad26.COV2.S COVID-19 vaccine or a placebo.

The chain recombines TRBV29-1 with TRBJ1-1; 8 nucleotides agree with TRBD1. The CDR3 covers 12 residues. Trimming cost V 7 bases and J 3 bases; bases outside gene matches: 4. The germline V gene encodes CDR1 SQVTM and CDR2 ANQGSEA. CDR3 sequence (DNA): TGCAGCGCCCGGACAGGGTACACTGAAGCTTTCTTT. Protein sequence: CSARTGYTEAFF. The complete variable domain, with remaining parts taken from reference TRBV29-1 and TRBJ1-1, reads SAVISQKPSRDICQRGTSLTIQCQVDSQVTMMFWYRQQPGQSLTLIATANQGSEATYESGFVIDKFPISRPNLTFSTLTVSNMSPEDSSIYLCSARTGYTEAFFGQGTRLTVV.

This clone was recorded a few times. The rearrangement joins TRBV5-8 to TRBJ1-5; D may be TRBD1 (6 bases). CDR1 and CDR2 (germline): SGHTS, YDEGEE. Trimming shortened V by 3 bases and J by 9 bases, and 22 bases separated the two germline ends. CDR3 length equals 16 residues. The CDR3 region is CASSSSHSGAITPQHF. CDR3 sequence (DNA): TGTGCCAGCAGCTCCTCACACTCAGGGGCTATAACGCCCCAGCATTTT.

The chain couples TRBV2 to TRBJ1-5, with a weak D call TRBD1 (5 bases). The CDR3 is 13 amino acids. Germline V CDR1 and CDR2: SNHLY, FYNNEI. The V gene lost 8 bases and the J gene lost 7 bases, with 15 bases spanning the gap. CDR3 bases: TGTGCCAGCGCCGCAAATCGGGACCAGCCCCAGCATTTT. Translation gives CASAANRDQPQHF.

The chain recombines TRBV21-1 with TRBJ2-1. TRBV21-1 is annotated as a pseudogene. The CDR3 is 13 residues long. CDR3 residues: CASSKEAGNEQFF. The CDR3 DNA sequence: TGTGCCAGCAGCAAGGAAGCTGGGAATGAGCAGTTCTTC.

This chain uses TRBV9 with TRBJ2-1, with a tentative D call TRBD2 (6 bases). The V end lost 0 bases, the J end lost 7 bases, and 14 bases lay between the germline ends. The CDR3 runs 15 residues. Germline CDR1 reads SGDLS; CDR2 reads YYNGEE. CDR3 in amino acids: CASSVGFRRGNEQFF. The CDR3 coding sequence is TGTGCCAGCAGCGTAGGGTTCAGGCGGGGTAATGAGCAGTTCTTC.

V and J are TRBV7-3 and TRBJ2-1; a possible D gene is TRBD1 (5 bases). The CDR3 length is 16 residues. Germline CDR1 is SGHTA and CDR2 is FQGTGA. Trimming removed 5 bases at V and 9 bases at J, with 23 bases between. In DNA form, the CDR3 reads TGTGCCAGCAGCCGCGGTGCACGGACAACAACAAGTGAGCAGTTCTTC. It specifies CASSRGARTTTSEQFF.

The V call is TRBV28, the J call TRBJ1-2; D might be TRBD1 (6 bases). The CDR3 is 16 amino acids. Trimming shortened V by 7 bases and J by 3 bases, and 21 bases separated the two germline ends. Germline lookup yields CDR1 MDHEN and CDR2 SYDVKM. The CDR3 spells CASTTGGARVYYGYTF. The CDR3 nucleotides read TGTGCCAGCACCACCGGGGGGGCGAGGGTCTACTATGGCTACACCTTC.

This clone has only a few counts. The chain combines TRBV2 with TRBJ2-7; D gene ambiguous. CDR1 SNHLY and CDR2 FYNNEI come from the germline V gene. V was pared by 3 bases and J by 0 bases, with 12 bases between. The CDR3 is 15 residues long. Written as DNA, the CDR3 is TGTGCCAGCAGTGACTCATTACTGACCTCCTACGAGCAGTACTTC. Encoded protein: CASSDSLLTSYEQYF.

The CDR3: CASITQGSPLHF. As DNA, the CDR3 is TGTGCCAGCATCACACAGGGGTCACCCCTCCACTTT. This chain connects TRBV3-1 (or the pseudogene TRBV3-2) to TRBJ1-6; the match to TRBD1 covers 7 bases. This CDR3 comprises 12 residues. Losses at the gene ends were 7 bases for V and 10 bases for J; bases not matched to a gene: 4. Germline V gene lookup returns CDR1 LGHDT and CDR2 YNNKEL (reference sequence).

The chain employs TRBV4-1 and TRBJ2-7; D not resolved. Looked up from germline, CDR1 is MGHRA and CDR2 is YSYEKL. CDR3 length: 14 amino acids. The germline V and J ends were trimmed by 4 bases and 3 bases, with 13 bases remaining between them. The CDR3, as DNA: TGCGCCAGCAGCCGTCGTCCCCCCGACTACGAGCAGTACTTC. Translation: CASSRRPPDYEQYF.